Sequencing of this T cell receptor beta chain was carried out in a study of memory CD4+ T cells and cytomegalovirus serostatus. At the level of the study: Healthy Belgian adult donors included nine or ten CMV-positive and some 24 CMV-negative people. Study-level points and caveats: A US-trained random forest predicted CMV serostatus with median AUC roughly 0.91.

The sort gate was single viable CD3+CD4+CD8-CD45RO+ cells for memory CD4+ T cells. V lost 1 base to trimming and J lost 4 bases, with 6 bases between them. CDR3 length: 14 residues. Germline values: CDR1 SGHTS, CDR2 YDEGEE. Authors' methods: Out-of-frame sequences were removed, leaving a few million distinct TCRbeta sequences. Data came from immunoSEQ multiplex PCR; TCRdb stores just in-frame clones and leaves some out. That table gives V, J and clone size, and the DNA gave D and trimming. The table shows fewer than 75,000 clones, with approximately 79% occurring only once. Concerning this clone itself: Its antigen is undetermined.

The sequence was collected from an adult in good health and CMV-seronegative. The sequenced sample was memory CD4+ T cells from blood. The chain carries TRBV5-8 and TRBJ2-6, with D perhaps TRBD1 or TRBD2 (5 bases each). CDR3 amino acids: CASSLWGGANVLTF. The CDR3 DNA reads as TGTGCCAGCAGCTTGTGGGGGGGGGCCAACGTCCTGACTTTC.